Listed below are T cell receptor beta chains from one sample, sequenced in a study of radiotherapy plus CTLA-4 blockade in lung cancer. Sequenced by immunoSEQ multiplex PCR; TCRdb stores in-frame clones only, minus some. The profile covers about 46,000 clones, with roughly 77% appearing a single time and around 2.5% taken by the ten largest. The specimen was peripheral blood, collected from a patient treated with radiotherapy plus ipilimumab. The receptors here all came from a human donor with non-small cell lung cancer whose response to radiotherapy plus ipilimumab could not be evaluated. CDR3s include the opening cysteine and the closing phenylalanine or tryptophan. The D gene is left open where the match is weak. Clone size appears in some rows only: once, few, many, or a class for an expanded clone.

v_gene	d_gene	j_gene	abundance	CDR3aa	CDR3nt
TRBV6-7	TRBD1	TRBJ1-4	NA	CASSSTGGGIKKLFF	TGTGCCAGCAGTTCCACAGGGGGGGGCATTAAAAAACTGTTTTTT
TRBV6-4	TRBD1	TRBJ1-2	NA	CASSRGQGGGYTF	TGTGCCAGCAGTCGCGGACAGGGAGGCGGCTACACCTTC
TRBV6-6	NA	TRBJ2-3	NA	CASGSSTDTQYF	TGTGCCAGTGGGTCTAGTACAGATACGCAGTATTTT
TRBV2	TRBD2	TRBJ2-1	NA	CASIPIAGWGDNEQFF	TGTGCCAGCATCCCCATAGCGGGGTGGGGCGACAATGAGCAGTTCTTC
TRBV5-6	NA	TRBJ2-2	once	CASSLWEVTGELFF	TGTGCCAGCAGCTTATGGGAGGTCACCGGGGAGCTGTTTTTT
TRBV5-1	TRBD1	TRBJ1-2	NA	CASSLVGQGGYGYTF	TGCGCCAGCAGCTTGGTGGGACAGGGGGGCTATGGCTACACCTTC
TRBV7-2	NA	TRBJ1-5	NA	CASSYRDQPQHF	TGTGCCAGCAGCTACAGGGATCAGCCCCAGCATTTT
TRBV2	NA	TRBJ1-2	NA	CASMNQVINYGYTF	TGTGCCAGCATGAACCAGGTTATAAACTATGGCTACACCTTC
TRBV6-1	NA	TRBJ2-7	NA	CASISTGFFDEQYF	TGTGCCAGCATTTCTACAGGGTTTTTCGACGAGCAGTACTTC
TRBV28	NA	TRBJ2-4	NA	CASIGGLKNIQYF	TGTGCCAGCATAGGGGGTCTCAAAAACATTCAGTACTTC
TRBV15	NA	TRBJ2-3	NA	CATSRDELDTQYF	TGTGCCACCAGCAGAGATGAGTTAGATACGCAGTATTTT
TRBV18	NA	TRBJ1-1	few	CASSLSLGQMNTEAFF	TGTGCCAGCTCACTCTCACTGGGACAAATGAACACTGAAGCTTTCTTT
TRBV7-2	TRBD2	TRBJ2-5	NA	CASSLGSLAGGIQETQYF	TGTGCCAGCAGCTTAGGGTCTCTAGCGGGGGGGATCCAAGAGACCCAGTACTTC
TRBV6-5	NA	TRBJ1-2	NA	CASSYEGTLRYGYTF	TGTGCCAGCAGTTACGAGGGCACTCTCCGCTATGGCTACACCTTC